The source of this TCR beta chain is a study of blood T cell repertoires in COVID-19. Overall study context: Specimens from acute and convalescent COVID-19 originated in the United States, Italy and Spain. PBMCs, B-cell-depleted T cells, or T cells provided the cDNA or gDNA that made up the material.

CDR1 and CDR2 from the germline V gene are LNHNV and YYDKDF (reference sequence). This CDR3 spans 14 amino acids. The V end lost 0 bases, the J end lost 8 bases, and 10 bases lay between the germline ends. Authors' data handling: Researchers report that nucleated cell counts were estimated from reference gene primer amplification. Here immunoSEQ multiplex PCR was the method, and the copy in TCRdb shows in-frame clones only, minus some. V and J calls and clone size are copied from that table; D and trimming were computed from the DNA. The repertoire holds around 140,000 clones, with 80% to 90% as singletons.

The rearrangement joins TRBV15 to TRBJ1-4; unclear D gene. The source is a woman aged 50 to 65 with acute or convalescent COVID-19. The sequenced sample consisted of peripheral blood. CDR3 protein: CATSRDNIKEKLFF. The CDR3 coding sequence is TGTGCCACCAGCAGAGACAACATTAAGGAAAAACTGTTTTTT.